Sequencing of this TCR beta chain was carried out in a study of T cell changes during pregnancy in multiple sclerosis. Assay: immunoSEQ multiplex PCR; the TCRdb copy retains only in-frame clones and omits some. The sample lists 95,000 to 100,000 clones; 91% were seen once. V dropped 5 bases and J dropped 0 bases, with 12 bases sitting between them. CDR3 length: 15 amino acids. Looked up from germline, CDR1 is MNHNY and CDR2 is SVGAGI (reference sequence). The sample was peripheral blood, taken in the second trimester of pregnancy. This chain links TRBV6-6 with TRBJ2-3, with D maybe TRBD2 (5 bases). The receptor's source is a female donor with multiple sclerosis, enrolled in a pregnancy study. The CDR3 sequence is CASSPSGTSTDTQYF. The CDR3 DNA is TGTGCCAGCAGTCCCAGCGGTACAAGCACAGATACGCAGTATTTT.